What follows are 31 T cell receptor beta chains derived from one specimen sequenced in a study of cytomegalovirus exposure and HLA in healthy donors (dated by TCRdb to about 2017). Libraries were prepared through the immunoSEQ multiplex PCR assay. A mixture of 60 forward primers for TCR Vbeta segments and 13 reverse primers for TCR Jbeta segments was used in the multiplex PCR. The immuneACCESS repertoire file appears here via TCRdb, limited to in-frame rearrangements. These files lack a portion of the clones; in checked studies, under half of the deficit traces to unresolved V genes, and the cause of the others is not known. Recorded for this sample are about 76,000 clones; roughly 79% of them occurred a single time. The ten largest clones capture about 2% of the sample. Sequenced material: PBMCs. These receptors originate from a woman in her 30s in good health and CMV-seronegative.

J is TRBJ2-3 and V is TRBV7-2; TRBD2 might be the D (7 bases). The V end was cut by 3 bases, the J end by 5 bases, with 9 bases between. Germline CDR1 and CDR2: SGHTA and FQGNSA. The CDR3 has 13 amino acids. In nucleotides, the CDR3 is TGTGCCAGCAGCTTCGGGGGGCTAGATACGCAGTATTTT. The encoded protein is CASSFGGLDTQYF.

The chain combines TRBV5-1 with TRBJ1-4; D not resolved. The CDR3 runs to 12 residues. Germline V CDR1 and CDR2: SGHRS, YFSETQ. The V end was cut by 0 bases, the J end by 8 bases, with 5 bases between. The CDR3 protein is CASSLAGEKLFF. The DNA for the CDR3 is TGCGCCAGCAGCTTGGCTGGCGAAAAACTGTTTTTT.

This chain joins TRBV28 and TRBJ2-5, with 10 positions matching TRBD1. The better agreement between TRBJ2-7 and the DNA end casts doubt on the J call. Germline V gene data show CDR1 as MDHEN and CDR2 as SYDVKM. CDR3 length: 14 amino acids. This CDR3 reads CASRPGQGWYEQYF. DNA for the CDR3: TGTGCCAGCAGGCCGGGACAGGGGTGGTACGAGCAGTACTTC.

The chain recombines TRBV14 with TRBJ2-7; 14 bases are a match to TRBD2. After removal of 0 bases from V and 1 base from J, the junction contained 5 bases not matched to a gene. The CDR3 contains 18 residues. The germline CDR1 and CDR2 sequences are SGHDN and FVKESK. The CDR3 loop is CASSQEMGLAGASYEQYF. The CDR3 DNA follows: TGTGCCAGCAGCCAAGAAATGGGACTAGCGGGAGCGTCCTACGAGCAGTACTTC.

V usage is TRBV27 and J usage is TRBJ2-1; possibly TRBD2 for D (5 bases). Looked up from germline, CDR1 is MNHEY and CDR2 is SMNVEV (reference sequence). Trimming cost V 0 bases and J 8 bases, with 17 bases left between them. The CDR3 runs 16 residues. CDR3 in amino acids: CASSLSRGNIMDEQFF. The DNA for the CDR3 is TGTGCCAGCAGTTTATCTCGGGGAAACATTATGGATGAGCAGTTCTTC.

This clone was seen a handful of times. CDR3 amino acids: CAWTAGAGYTF. Here the CDR3 DNA reads TGTGCCTGGACGGCAGGGGCCGGCTACACCTTC. The chain employs TRBV30 and TRBJ1-2; TRBD1 is a possible D gene (6 bases). V gave up 4 bases and J gave up 8 bases, with 11 bases separating them. Germline V gives CDR1 GTSNPN, CDR2 SVGIG (reference sequence). This CDR3 has 11 amino acids.

The V gene is TRBV5-8, the J gene TRBJ2-7; D perhaps matches TRBD1 (5 bases). The V and J ends lost 3 bases and 7 bases respectively, with 8 bases between them. The CDR3 runs 11 residues. The V gene's germline CDR1 is SGHTS and CDR2 YDEGEE. The CDR3 sequence is CASSSPGEQYF. CDR3 bases: TGTGCCAGCAGCTCCCCAGGGGAGCAGTACTTC.

This clone occurred a few times. The chain links TRBV15 to TRBJ2-1, with D possibly matching TRBD2 (9 bases). The germline V gene encodes CDR1 LNHNV and CDR2 YYDKDF (reference sequence). V was pared by 5 bases and J by 4 bases, with 18 bases between. CDR3 length: 16 residues. The CDR3 loop is CATSGQGLAGYNEQFF. As DNA, the CDR3 is TGTGCCACCAGCGGACAGGGACTAGCCGGATACAATGAGCAGTTCTTC.

V and J are TRBV7-9 and TRBJ1-2; 11 bases are a match to TRBD1. Trimming removed 5 bases from V and 10 bases from J; junction bases left unmatched: 15. CDR1 is SEHNR, CDR2 FQNEAQ, per germline (reference sequence). The CDR3 is made up of 16 amino acids. CDR3 nucleotides: TGTGCCAGCAGCCCCGGACAGGGGGCTAGTTATTGGTTCTACACCTTC. It specifies CASSPGQGASYWFYTF.

This clone was counted a few times. This chain connects TRBV30 to TRBJ1-1; D is uncertain. V was cut by 2 bases and J by 5 bases, with 9 bases left in between. The V gene's germline CDR1 is GTSNPN and CDR2 SVGIG (reference sequence). CDR3 length: 12 amino acids. In DNA, the CDR3 is TGTGCCTGGAGTTCTCGGGGAACTGAAGCTTTCTTT. Translated: CAWSSRGTEAFF.

This clone was counted between two and nine times. This chain links TRBV7-9 with TRBJ2-2; D is possibly TRBD1 (6 bases). The germline V gene has CDR1 SEHNR and CDR2 FQNEAQ (reference sequence). The CDR3 runs 15 residues. The ends were cut back, 7 bases at V and 2 bases at J, with 14 bases in the middle. In nucleotides, the CDR3 is TGTGCCAGCACCAATGGGGGCATCAACACCGGGGAGCTGTTTTTT. This gives the protein CASTNGGINTGELFF. Using reference TRBV7-9 and TRBJ2-2 for the parts outside the CDR3, the full variable domain is DTGVSQNPRHKITKRGQNVTFRCDPISEHNRLYWYRQTLGQGPEFLTYFQNEAQLEKSRLLSDRFSAERPKGSFSTLEIQRTEQGDSAMYLCASTNGGINTGELFFGEGSRLTVL.

This clone was picked up a small number of times. The rearrangement links TRBV5-1 to TRBJ2-5; D is unresolved. This CDR3 has 12 residues. CDR1 and CDR2 from the germline V gene are SGHRS and YFSETQ. The V end lost 4 bases, the J end lost 4 bases, and 8 bases lay between the germline ends. The CDR3 spells CASSPSVETQYF. The CDR3 bases are TGCGCCAGCAGCCCTAGTGTAGAGACCCAGTACTTC.

V is TRBV5-1 and J is TRBJ2-7; 7 bases match TRBD1. The CDR3 spans 12 residues. V gave up 2 bases and J gave up 10 bases; unmatched junction bases: 6. CDR1 is SGHRS, CDR2 YFSETQ, per germline. The CDR3 sequence: CASSLKGTEQYF. The CDR3, as DNA: TGCGCCAGCAGCTTAAAAGGGACAGAACAGTACTTC.

CDR3 in DNA: TGTGCCAGCAGTGAAGTCGGACAGGGCTCCTACGAGCAGTACTTC. Its protein is CASSEVGQGSYEQYF. The J gene is TRBJ2-7, the V gene TRBV6-1, with TRBD1 matching 8 bases. Germline loops: CDR1 MNHNS, CDR2 SASEGT. CDR3 length: 15 residues. V lost 1 base, J lost 0 bases, and 2 bases stayed unmatched.

The genes are TRBV11-3 and TRBJ2-3, with D possibly matching TRBD2 (5 bases). This CDR3 region has 15 residues. Trimming took off 2 bases at V and 2 bases at J, with 11 bases between the two ends. Germline-derived CDR1 and CDR2 are SGHNT and YENEEA. CDR3 nucleotide sequence: TGTGCCAGCAGCTTATTAGCGAATCCCACAGATACGCAGTATTTT. Protein product: CASSLLANPTDTQYF.

Regarding this clone: Other DNA sequences in the same sample also yield this CDR3. The chain recombines TRBV5-1 with TRBJ1-5; 8 nucleotides align to TRBD1. Germline CDR1 reads SGHRS; CDR2 reads YFSETQ. V gave up 0 bases and J gave up 4 bases; unmatched junction bases: 3. This CDR3 is 15 amino acids long. CDR3 DNA sequence: TGCGCCAGCAGCTTGGGCGGACAGGGTAATCAGCCCCAGCATTTT. This sequence encodes CASSLGGQGNQPQHF.

The chain has TRBV30 and TRBJ1-2, with unresolved D. The germline V gene has CDR1 GTSNPN and CDR2 SVGIG (reference sequence). The CDR3 is 11 amino acids. The CDR3 here is CAMGANYGYTF. The CDR3 nucleotides read TGTGCTATGGGAGCTAACTATGGCTACACCTTC.

The chain couples TRBV2 to TRBJ2-7; D possibly corresponds to TRBD1 (5 bases). The CDR3 has 14 amino acids. Germline CDR1 is SNHLY and CDR2 is FYNNEI. Trimming pared 4 bases from V and 1 base from J, leaving 11 bases between. The CDR3 DNA is TGTGCCAGCAGTGCCCGACAGAATTCCTACGAGCAGTACTTC. It encodes CASSARQNSYEQYF. The whole variable domain, filled in from reference TRBV2 and TRBJ2-7, reads EPEVTQTPSHQVTQMGQEVILRCVPISNHLYFYWYRQILGQKVEFLVSFYNNEISEKSEIFDDQFSVERPDGSNFTLKIRSTKLEDSAMYFCASSARQNSYEQYFGPGTRLTVT.

V usage is TRBV18 and J usage is TRBJ1-2; the D gene is possibly TRBD1 (6 bases). Per the germline V gene, CDR1 is KGHSH and CDR2 is LQKENI. The ends were cut back, 1 base at V and 8 bases at J, with 14 bases in the middle. The CDR3 has 14 residues. Here the CDR3 reads CASSPLGQTGGYTF. CDR3 sequence (DNA): TGTGCCAGCTCACCACTCGGACAGACGGGGGGCTACACCTTC.

This clone was counted a few times. J is TRBJ2-7 and V is TRBV2; tentative D call: TRBD1 (6 bases). The CDR3 has 17 amino acids. Germline CDR1 SNHLY, CDR2 FYNNEI. Trimming shortened V by 4 bases and J by 0 bases, and 19 bases separated the two germline ends. Here the CDR3 DNA reads TGTGCCAGCAGTGGGGTATCTGGGACATGGAGCTCCTACGAGCAGTACTTC. Translated, it gives CASSGVSGTWSSYEQYF.

The rearrangement uses TRBV7-8 and TRBJ2-7; D is possibly TRBD1 (6 bases). The CDR3 is 14 amino acids. Trimming pared 3 bases from V and 2 bases from J, leaving 11 bases between. From germline, CDR1 is SGHVS and CDR2 FQNEAQ. The CDR3 spells CASSFGTGPYEQYF. CDR3 in DNA: TGTGCCAGCAGCTTTGGAACAGGGCCCTACGAGCAGTACTTC.

This clone was counted a single time. This chain links TRBV19 with TRBJ2-3, with 9 bases fitting TRBD2. Germline trimming cut 3 bases from V and 0 bases from J; bases unmatched to any gene: 4. The CDR3 consists of 16 residues. The germline CDR1 and CDR2 sequences are LNHDA and SQIVND (reference sequence). The CDR3: CASSMLAGGSTDTQYF. The CDR3 DNA is TGTGCCAGTAGTATGCTGGCGGGGGGGAGCACAGATACGCAGTATTTT.

The chain has TRBV5-1 and TRBJ1-6, with a possible D match to TRBD1 (5 bases). The V gene lost 0 bases and the J gene lost 13 bases, with 8 bases spanning the gap. Germline values: CDR1 SGHRS, CDR2 YFSETQ. This CDR3 contains 12 residues. This CDR3 reads CASSLAGGPLHF. The CDR3 nucleotides are TGCGCCAGCAGCTTGGCCGGGGGTCCCCTCCACTTT.

This clone was counted once. The CDR3 sequence is CASSQDLAGGADTQYF. The CDR3 nucleotides are TGTGCCAGCTCACAAGATCTAGCGGGAGGCGCAGATACGCAGTATTTT. The chain combines TRBV18 with TRBJ2-3; TRBD2 matches at 11 bases. The germline V gene encodes CDR1 KGHSH and CDR2 LQKENI. V trimming: 4 bases; J trimming: 4 bases; junction bases outside the gene matches: 7. The CDR3 is 16 amino acids.

The rearrangement links TRBV28 to TRBJ2-1; 7 positions agree with TRBD2. Germline V gene data show CDR1 as MDHEN and CDR2 as SYDVKM. The CDR3 is 15 amino acids. The junction had 7 bases not matched to a gene; V was cut back by 5 bases and J by 3 bases. CDR3 nucleotide sequence: TGTGCCAGCAGTATAGCGGGCGGACTCTACAATGAGCAGTTCTTC. Translated: CASSIAGGLYNEQFF.

V usage is TRBV2 and J usage is TRBJ1-2; 7 nucleotides align to TRBD1. Germline V gene data show CDR1 as SNHLY and CDR2 as FYNNEI. After removal of 6 bases from V and 2 bases from J, the junction contained 6 bases not matched to a gene. CDR3 size: 14 residues. DNA of the CDR3: TGTGCCAGCAGCAAACCGGGACAGAACTATGGCTACACCTTC. Its translation: CASSKPGQNYGYTF.

The CDR3 DNA is TGCGCCAGCAGACACGGACAGGGGGCTAATTCACCCCTCCACTTT. Translating it yields CASRHGQGANSPLHF. This chain uses TRBV5-1 with TRBJ1-6, with 11 bases that match TRBD1. CDR1 and CDR2 from the germline V gene are SGHRS and YFSETQ. The CDR3 has 15 amino acids. The J segment lost 6 bases and the V segment lost 5 bases, leaving 4 bases of the junction unmatched. Filled out from reference TRBV5-1 and TRBJ1-6, the complete variable domain reads KAGVTQTPRYLIKTRGQQVTLSCSPISGHRSVSWYQQTPGQGLQFLFEYFSETQRNKGNFPGRFSGRQFSNSRSEMNVSTLELGDSALYLCASRHGQGANSPLHFGNGTRLTVT.

V and J are TRBV7-2 and TRBJ2-7, with TRBD1 as a possible D gene (5 bases). CDR1 and CDR2 from the germline V gene are SGHTA and FQGNSA. The CDR3 is 12 amino acids. V was pared by 5 bases and J by 9 bases, with 14 bases between. The CDR3 coding sequence is TGTGCCAGCAGCGATAGACAGTTCCCGCAGTACTTC. Its translation is CASSDRQFPQYF.

The rearrangement joins TRBV1 to TRBJ2-5; TRBD2 is the table's D call and was not checked against the DNA. TRBV1 is an annotated pseudogene. The CDR3 has 17 residues. In DNA form, the CDR3 reads TGCACCAGCAGCCATTTCGGACTAGCGGGGGGTCAAGAGACCCAGTACTTC. This translates into CTSSHFGLAGGQETQYF.

This clone has just one count. The V and J genes are TRBV28 and TRBJ1-1; D uncertain. Germline assignment: CDR1 MDHEN and CDR2 SYDVKM. The CDR3 totals 11 residues. V lost 7 bases to trimming and J lost 5 bases, with 8 bases between them. CDR3 in amino acids: CASISGTEAFF. The CDR3 bases are TGTGCCAGCATCTCGGGAACTGAAGCTTTCTTT.

The chain links TRBV29-1 to TRBJ2-1, with 7 positions matching TRBD2. V lost 4 bases, J lost 1 base, and 1 base stayed unmatched. The CDR3 totals 13 residues. Per germline, CDR1 SQVTM and CDR2 ANQGSEA. CDR3 nucleotide sequence: TGCAGCGTTGCAGCGGGATCCTACAATGAGCAGTTCTTC. This gives the protein CSVAAGSYNEQFF.